The rows below give T cell receptor beta chains drawn from one sample of a study of blood T cell repertoires in COVID-19. Using immunoSEQ multiplex PCR, the repertoire was profiled, and TCRdb retains in-frame clones only, with some absent. The table lists 200,000 to 300,000 clones, roughly 90% of them singletons, with about 2.1% in the top ten. The sequenced sample was peripheral blood. The receptors stem from a man aged 25-45 years with active or convalescent COVID-19. Both conserved end residues are part of each CDR3. The D gene is left open where the match is weak. Where a row states a size, it is once, few, many or the class of an expanded clone; other rows omit it.

CDR3 DNA	CDR3 protein	clone size	V gene	J gene	D gene
TGCGCCAGCAGTGAGAGGCAGGGCTCCGAGCAGTACTTC	CASSERQGSEQYF	once	TRBV10-1	TRBJ2-7	NA
TGTGCCAGCAGTTACTCGTTTGAGCGGGCAGGGGATACGCAGTATTTT	CASSYSFERAGDTQYF	NA	TRBV6-5	TRBJ2-3	NA
TGCAGCGTTGTGGGAGGAGTAGCGGGGAACCAAGGGAATGAGCAGTTCTTC	CSVVGGVAGNQGNEQFF	NA	TRBV29-1	TRBJ2-1	TRBD2
TGTGCCAGCAGCTTAGCCGGGTATGGCTACACCTTC	CASSLAGYGYTF	few	TRBV7-2	TRBJ1-2	NA
TGCGCCAGCAGCACTAAGCGGAACCAAGAGACCCAGTACTTC	CASSTKRNQETQYF	NA	TRBV5-1	TRBJ2-5	NA
TGTGCCAGCATGGGGAGCTCCTACAATGAGCAGTTCTTC	CASMGSSYNEQFF	NA	TRBV2	TRBJ2-1	NA
TGCAGCGTTGACGGGGGGGACTCCTACGAGCAGTACTTC	CSVDGGDSYEQYF	NA	TRBV29-1	TRBJ2-7	TRBD2
TGCAGTGCTAGTGTATTCACTGAAGCTTTCTTT	CSASVFTEAFF	NA	TRBV20-1	TRBJ1-1	NA
TGTGCCAGCAGCTTCGACAGGGGCTACGAGCAGTACTTC	CASSFDRGYEQYF	few	TRBV5-4	TRBJ2-7	TRBD1
TGTGCCAGCAGTAATTACCTGGGGGCTAACACTGAAGCTTTCTTT	CASSNYLGANTEAFF	few	TRBV6-2/TRBV6-3	TRBJ1-1	NA
TGTGCCAGCAGCGTATCGACTAGCGGGGTTCAAGATACGCAGTATTTT	CASSVSTSGVQDTQYF	NA	TRBV9	TRBJ2-3	TRBD2
TGTGCCAGCAGCAAAGAGCGGGACAGGAAAAGGCAGTACTTC	CASSKERDRKRQYF	NA	TRBV21-1	TRBJ2-7	NA
TGTGCCAGCAGTGACCGAGCTTTACAGGGATATAGGTCCTGGAAGCAGTACTTC	CASSDRALQGYRSWKQYF	NA	TRBV2	TRBJ2-7	NA
TGTGCCAGCAGCAAAGTCATTCGGGGTTCCTACGAGCAGTACTTC	CASSKVIRGSYEQYF	NA	TRBV21-1	TRBJ2-7	NA
TGCAGCGTTAGGACAGGGATTGGCTCACCCCTCCACTTT	CSVRTGIGSPLHF	NA	TRBV29-1	TRBJ1-6	TRBD1
TGTGCCAGCAGCAAAACAGGGGTAGAGACCCAGTACTTC	CASSKTGVETQYF	once	TRBV11-2	TRBJ2-5	TRBD1
TGTGCCAGCAGCTTGGGACTAGGGGACCAAGAGACCCAGTACTTC	CASSLGLGDQETQYF	many	TRBV5-6	TRBJ2-5	NA
TGTGCCAGCAGCTCGGAGCTGAACACTGAAGCTTTCTTT	CASSSELNTEAFF	NA	TRBV2	TRBJ1-1	NA
TGTGCCAGCAGTGTAGGAGCGGGGGCCACCTACGAGCAGTACTTC	CASSVGAGATYEQYF	NA	TRBV7-8	TRBJ2-7	TRBD2
TGTGCCAGCAGCGTCGGACAGGCCGAAGCTTTCTTT	CASSVGQAEAFF	once	TRBV5-4	TRBJ1-1	TRBD1
TGTGCCAGCAGCCAAGAAGGTGTAGCGGGGGCGGTTACAGATACGCAGTATTTT	CASSQEGVAGAVTDTQYF	NA	TRBV4-2	TRBJ2-3	TRBD2
TGTGCCAGTAACACGGGAATCGGGAACTATGGCTACACCTTC	CASNTGIGNYGYTF	once	TRBV19	TRBJ1-2	NA
TGTGCCAGCAGCCAAGGACAGGGTATGGGTGGCTACACCTTC	CASSQGQGMGGYTF	once	TRBV3-1/TRBV3-2	TRBJ1-2	TRBD1
TGCGCCAGCAGCCGGAATAGCGGGGGGGGCACAGATACGCAGTATTTT	CASSRNSGGGTDTQYF	NA	TRBV4-3	TRBJ2-3	TRBD2
TGTGCCAGCAGTTTTAAGGGGCCCACCTACGAGCAGTACTTC	CASSFKGPTYEQYF	NA	TRBV27	TRBJ2-7	NA
TGTGCCAGCAGTCGGGGGAACAATCAGCCCCAGCATTTT	CASSRGNNQPQHF	NA	TRBV27	TRBJ1-5	NA
TGCGCCAGCCCCAGGTTCGGGGGTGAATGGATTCAAGAGACCCAGTACTTC	CASPRFGGEWIQETQYF	NA	TRBV5-1	TRBJ2-5	NA
TGCAGTGCTAGAGATGGCAGGGGGCAATTCTTC	CSARDGRGQFF	few	TRBV20-1	TRBJ2-1	TRBD1
TGTGCCAGCAGAACAGGGGGGCAGACCTACGAGCAGTACTTC	CASRTGGQTYEQYF	NA	TRBV6-5	TRBJ2-7	TRBD1
TGTGCCAGCAGTTACATGGCCAGTTATAGCAATCAGCCCCAGCATTTT	CASSYMASYSNQPQHF	NA	TRBV6-2/TRBV6-3	TRBJ1-5	NA
TGTGCCAGCAGCCAGACACCGGCGAGTGGCTACACCTTC	CASSQTPASGYTF	few	TRBV3-1/TRBV3-2	TRBJ1-2	NA
TGCGCCAGCAGCCAAACCGGGACAGGGGGGAGGGAGACCCAGTACTTC	CASSQTGTGGRETQYF	NA	TRBV4-1	TRBJ2-5	TRBD1
TGCGCCAGCAGCTCGCAACAGGGTAATAGTGAAAAACTGTTTTTT	CASSSQQGNSEKLFF	few	TRBV5-1	TRBJ1-4	NA
TGTGCCAGCCAGGAGGTGATCTCTGGGGCCAACGTCCTGACTTTC	CASQEVISGANVLTF	NA	TRBV2	TRBJ2-6	NA
TGTGCCAGCAGGCAACAGACAGGGTCCGGCGGGGAGCTGTTTTTT	CASRQQTGSGGELFF	NA	TRBV7-2	TRBJ2-2	TRBD1
TGTGCCAGCAGCCCCAACCGGGACAGGATAAACTATGGCTACACCTTC	CASSPNRDRINYGYTF	NA	TRBV11-1	TRBJ1-2	TRBD1
TGTGCCAGTAGTATAGGAGGCGGGGGGACCTACAATGAGCAGTTCTTC	CASSIGGGGTYNEQFF	NA	TRBV19	TRBJ2-1	TRBD2
TGTGCCAGCTCAAACGGACTCTACCAAGAGACCCAGTACTTC	CASSNGLYQETQYF	NA	TRBV18	TRBJ2-5	NA
TGCGCCAGCAGCCTGACAGGTAGAACCTCTGGGGCCAACGTCCTGACTTTC	CASSLTGRTSGANVLTF	NA	TRBV5-1	TRBJ2-6	NA
TGTGCCAGCAGCCCGATGGAAGGACAGAACACTGAAGCTTTCTTT	CASSPMEGQNTEAFF	NA	TRBV7-3	TRBJ1-1	NA
TGCGCCAGCAGCTTGGTGACAGGGTACGGGGCCAACGTCCTGACTTTC	CASSLVTGYGANVLTF	NA	TRBV5-1	TRBJ2-6	TRBD1
TGTGCCAGCAGCCAAGTCAGGACAACCGAAGCTTTCTTT	CASSQVRTTEAFF	NA	TRBV14	TRBJ1-1	NA
TGTGCCAGTACCCCACCGGCCGGGATGGGCGACTATGGCTACACCTTC	CASTPPAGMGDYGYTF	NA	TRBV19	TRBJ1-2	NA